This entry is about one TCR beta chain. Its antigen remains unidentified. The CDR3 spans 14 residues. V lost 7 bases to trimming and J lost 8 bases; unmatched junction nucleotides: 11. In germline, CDR1 is MDHEN, CDR2 SYDVKM. The entry originates in a study of vaccination and CD4 T cells after COVID-19. CD4+ T cells that had been cultured provided DNA sequenced with the Oncomine TCR Beta short-read assay. TCRdb re-called the PCR reads through MiXCR, storing one row per CDR3 protein. This table holds roughly 12,000 distinct CDR3 sequences, approximately 50% found once. Treatment given: approximately 10-day PBMC culture with coronavirus spike peptide pools or control peptides (ViraFEST assay).

The clonotype originates from a human donor who had recovered from COVID-19. V gene TRBV28 combines with J gene TRBJ1-3; 7 positions agree with TRBD1. Sequenced input: CD4+ T cells from blood, cultured in vitro. CDR3 protein: CASTEGQREDTIYF. CDR3 in DNA: TGTGCCAGCACCGAGGGACAGCGGGAGGACACCATATATTTT.